The subject of this entry is one T cell receptor (beta chain). Its antigen is not yet known. No much larger clonotype is one base removed from it; base qualities were not supplied. This record comes from a study of T cell responses to AZD1222 COVID-19 vaccine (dated by TCRdb to the early 2020s). As for the study more broadly: AZD1222 recipients with second doses at about 4 weeks or about 12 weeks were pooled, because spike-specific TCR depth and breadth did not differ between schedules. A total of 230 to 250 trial participants underwent TCR sequencing, of whom approximately 200 had received two doses of AZD1222 and around 25 had received two doses of the MenACWY control vaccine. Trial participants were enrolled by age into 18-55, 56-69 and 70-plus year subgroups, with approximately 150, 28 and 58 TCR-sequenced participants respectively.

The CDR3 runs 16 residues from the cysteine to the phenylalanine. Just CDR3 DNA is preserved here, 48 bases in frame from base 1. Clipping removes 5 bases from V and 4 bases from J, with 6 as the unmatched junction base count. CDR1 MNHEY and CDR2 SVGEGT are derived from the germline V gene. The CDR3 regions of human TCRbeta chains were analyzed by immunosequencing. As for the original processing: TCRs in the repertoires were matched against a reference library of SARS-CoV-2-specific TCRs that had been generated with the MIRA antigen-specificity platform. Breadth was defined as the fraction of unique TCRs that were SARS-CoV-2-associated. Depth was defined as the fraction of total T cells that were SARS-CoV-2-associated. Each spike-specific TCR was assigned to its reactive spike region and to a CD4 or CD8 class using the MIRA data. Log10-transformed breadth and depth values were compared by one-way ANOVA with Sidak's multiple comparisons tests. TCRdb mirrors the immuneACCESS table, restricted to in-frame sequences. Some clones are absent from its copies; in checked studies, under half trace to an unresolved V gene, and the reason for the others is unknown. V, J and clone size reflect that table, while D and trimming were determined from the DNA. Present in this sample are approximately 64,000 clones, roughly 89% of which were seen just once. The ten largest clonotypes hold approximately 7.4% of the sample.

What the study reported, not specific to this receptor: Conclusions about previously exposed vaccinees were limited because only six AZD1222 recipients were SARS-CoV-2 seropositive at baseline. Because no day 14 peak-response samples were available, repertoires were characterized only after the peak T cell response. Epitopes outside the regions mutated in the B.1.351 and B.1.1.7 variants were reportedly recognized by nearly half of the unique spike-specific TCRs. The 56-69-year group was small, and its depth increase did not reach significance, likely because of low power. The vaccine-associated CD4 TCRs covered the entire spike protein, and the dominant responses fell in regions 160-218 and 743-854. Spike-specific TCR breadth and depth rose significantly after two AZD1222 doses compared with day 0 and with MenACWY recipients. Most participants were white British and females outnumbered males, and the authors suggested that clonal diversity may have been underestimated.

The time point label of this sample denotes: baseline before first vaccination. Samples from vaccinated people were obtained from the UK trials COV001 and COV002, which included a single-blind randomized controlled phase 2/3 trial of AZD1222 (ChAdOx1 nCoV-19) in healthy adults. For TCRbeta chain sequencing, PBMC samples from trial participants were taken at day 0 and at day 28 after the second dose. This sequence uses TRBV6-2 or TRBV6-3 and TRBJ2-5; TRBD2 lines up with 14 middle nucleotides. Sequencing was performed on peripheral blood, taken on day 0 of AZD1222 vaccination. The source of this sequence is an adult in good health. The CDR3: CASSNPTSGGAETQYF. The sequenced DNA is TGTGCCAGCAGTAACCCGACTAGCGGGGGGGCAGAGACCCAGTACTTC.